Sequencing of this TCR beta chain was carried out in a study of T cell responses to AZD1222 COVID-19 vaccine. Notes on the study in general: Unmutated variant regions are reportedly targeted by nearly half of spike-specific TCRs. Recipients of AZD1222 seropositive at baseline numbered only 6 or 7. The donors showed a predominance of white British ancestry and of females, with possible underestimation of clonal diversity. Repertoires were obtained only post-peak T cell response.

The length of the CDR3 is 14 residues. Germline values: CDR1 SGHTA, CDR2 FQGNSA. The germline V and J ends were trimmed by 3 bases and 5 bases, with 13 bases remaining between them. Produced via immunoSEQ multiplex PCR; TCRdb's table is partial and in-frame only. The sample includes about 110,000 clones, 88% of them seen just once. This clone has a single count. What it recognizes is unknown. V usage is TRBV7-2 and J usage is TRBJ1-1; D is undetermined. The sequence was collected from an adult in good health. Sequencing was performed on peripheral blood, taken on day 0 of MenACWY control vaccination. The CDR3 loop is CASSFLTGATEAFF. DNA of the CDR3: TGTGCCAGCAGCTTTTTAACGGGAGCAACTGAAGCTTTCTTT.